This TCR beta chain was identified in a study of shared clonotypes between healthy human individuals. Study-level results: Naive subsets generally had larger estimated richness than memory subsets. It was the non-shared clonotypes that had lower generation probabilities than clonotypes shared by all four donors. Even with large depth, rarefaction showed that sorted-subset sequencing was incomplete.

Details on this clone: Its antigen is unidentified.

Libraries were prepared by immunoSEQ multiplex PCR; TCRdb keeps only in-frame clonotypes and omits some of them. Among roughly 2 million clones listed, about 95% were seen once. CDR3 size: 13 residues. Germline lookup yields CDR1 SQVTM and CDR2 ANQGSEA. The V and J ends lost 4 bases and 6 bases respectively, with 12 bases between them. The naive CD8 subset, CD45RO-negative cells positively selected for CCR7, excluded terminally differentiated effector memory CD45RA+ cells. The clonotype was recovered from a man aged 18 to 29 in good health. Sequenced: naive CD8+ T cells sorted from blood. The rearrangement joins TRBV29-1 to TRBJ2-2, with D perhaps TRBD1 or TRBD2 (5 bases each). The CDR3 sequence: CSVGGTRAGELFF. Written as DNA, the CDR3 is TGCAGCGTTGGAGGGACGAGGGCCGGGGAGCTGTTTTTT.